This TCR beta chain was found in a study of spatial heterogeneity in lung cancer. For the study at large: Median follow-up for sequenced PBMC samples was two to three years after resection, when such samples existed. The count of detected beta-chain sequences consistently exceeded that of alpha-chain sequences.

The V gene lost 0 bases and the J gene lost 2 bases, with 5 bases spanning the gap. In germline, CDR1 is LGHNA, CDR2 YSLEER. The CDR3 is made up of 13 amino acids. Indicated time point: blood at routine non-recurrence follow-up after resection. Whole RNA came from tumor, nontumor lung or frozen PBMC and was sequenced without being sorted. Unique molecular identifiers tagged every individual TCR cDNA molecule. Each CDR3 protein gets one entry after TCRdb re-called the 5' RACE reads with MiXCR. The sample records about 52,000 distinct CDR3 sequences, about 7.4% being singletons. This clonotype showed up just a few times. No antigen is known for it. Overall study results and limits: More often at tumor resection than at routine follow-up, ubiquitous expanded tumor TCRs were detected in the blood.

This clonotype was obtained from a female donor with early-stage non-small cell lung cancer. The sample in question was PBMCs, obtained at follow-up. The chain has TRBV4-3 and TRBJ2-7; D gene uncertain. The CDR3 is CASSQDETYEQYF. CDR3 DNA: TGCGCCAGCAGCCAAGACGAGACCTACGAGCAGTACTTC.